The rows below give T cell receptor beta chains drawn from one sample of a study of blood T cell repertoires in COVID-19. Only in-frame clones appear in the TCRdb table, and some are missing; sequencing was by immunoSEQ multiplex PCR. The table includes 100,000 to 150,000 clones, about 79% detected once. Sequenced input: peripheral blood. The receptors come from a woman between 50 and 59 years old with acute or convalescent COVID-19. CDR3s include the opening cysteine and the closing phenylalanine or tryptophan. The D gene is left open where the match is weak. Clone sizes are given selectively: once, few, many, or a class where the clone is expanded.

v_call	j_call	clone_size	d_call	cdr3_aa	cdr3_nt
TRBV19	TRBJ1-3	.	.	CASSTGQSSGNTIYF	TGTGCCAGTAGTACTGGACAGAGCTCTGGAAACACCATATATTTT
TRBV13	TRBJ1-2	.	.	CASSLGENSVGYGYTF	TGTGCCAGCAGCTTAGGGGAGAACTCGGTCGGCTATGGCTACACCTTC
TRBV15	TRBJ2-5	.	TRBD1	CATSSTGQGEETQYF	TGTGCCACCAGCAGCACGGGACAGGGAGAAGAGACCCAGTACTTC
TRBV24-1	TRBJ1-6	.	.	CATSARGNSPLHF	TGTGCCACCAGTGCCAGGGGTAATTCACCCCTCCACTTT
TRBV2	TRBJ1-2	.	TRBD1	CASSDAGQGSYYGYTF	TGTGCCAGCAGTGATGCGGGACAGGGGTCTTACTATGGCTACACCTTC
TRBV14	TRBJ2-5	.	.	CASSTGVRETQYF	TGTGCCAGCAGCACGGGGGTACGGGAGACCCAGTACTTC
TRBV3-1/TRBV3-2	TRBJ1-1	.	.	CASSPEEGRAFF	TGTGCCAGCAGCCCCGAGGAGGGGAGAGCTTTCTTT
TRBV27	TRBJ2-1	.	TRBD2	CASSRLAGKNEQFF	TGTGCCAGCAGCCGACTAGCGGGAAAGAATGAGCAGTTCTTC
TRBV6-7	TRBJ2-2	once	.	CASSYSISGNTGELFF	TGTGCCAGCAGTTACTCTATCAGCGGCAACACCGGGGAGCTGTTTTTT
TRBV6-2/TRBV6-3	TRBJ1-1	few	.	CASSTHQTHAEAFF	TGTGCCAGCAGTACACACCAGACACACGCTGAAGCTTTCTTT
TRBV3-1/TRBV3-2	TRBJ2-6	.	.	CASSLQSGANVLTF	TGTGCCAGCAGCCTTCAATCTGGGGCCAACGTCCTGACTTTC
TRBV9	TRBJ1-4	.	.	CASSVDTGDEKLFF	TGTGCCAGCAGCGTAGATACCGGGGATGAAAAACTGTTTTTT
TRBV29-1	TRBJ1-1	few	.	CSVDLQGTEAFF	TGCAGCGTCGATCTACAGGGAACTGAAGCTTTCTTT
TRBV6-1	TRBJ1-5	.	.	CASSEARQNNQPQHF	TGTGCCAGCAGTGAAGCGAGACAGAACAATCAGCCCCAGCATTTT
TRBV6-1	TRBJ2-7	.	.	CASSETRDTNYEQYF	TGTGCCAGCAGTGAAACCCGGGACACCAACTACGAGCAGTACTTC
TRBV6-5	TRBJ1-1	.	.	CASTSTGGLNTEAFF	TGTGCCAGCACGTCGACAGGAGGTTTGAACACTGAAGCTTTCTTT
TRBV28	TRBJ2-7	.	TRBD1	CASSSPTGLHYEQYF	TGTGCCAGCAGTTCTCCGACAGGGTTGCACTACGAGCAGTACTTC
TRBV5-1	TRBJ2-3	.	.	CASSLWTSTDTQYF	TGCGCCAGCAGCTTGTGGACTAGCACAGATACGCAGTATTTT
TRBV2	TRBJ2-1	.	TRBD2	CASSPGLANEQFF	TGTGCCAGCTCACCGGGACTAGCTAATGAGCAGTTCTTC
TRBV15	TRBJ2-1	.	.	CATRSLAGYEQFF	TGTGCCACCAGGTCGCTAGCAGGCTATGAGCAGTTCTTC
TRBV6-5	TRBJ2-2	.	TRBD1	CASGPRTGTTGELFF	TGTGCCAGTGGCCCCAGGACAGGGACCACCGGGGAGCTGTTTTTT
TRBV27	TRBJ2-7	.	.	CASSLNRDTSYEQYF	TGTGCCAGCAGTTTAAACCGGGACACCTCCTACGAGCAGTACTTC
TRBV9	TRBJ2-2	.	TRBD1	CASSVELRNPGGTGELFF	TGTGCCAGCAGCGTAGAACTGCGAAACCCAGGGGGCACCGGGGAGCTGTTTTTT
TRBV5-4	TRBJ1-2	.	TRBD1	CASTRDRDYGYTF	TGTGCCAGCACCCGGGACAGGGACTATGGCTACACCTTC
TRBV14	TRBJ2-7	.	.	CASSQVRGGSGQYF	TGTGCCAGCAGCCAAGTCAGGGGTGGTTCAGGGCAGTACTTC
TRBV5-1	TRBJ1-2	.	.	CASSLAAEEGYGYTF	TGCGCCAGCAGCTTGGCGGCAGAGGAGGGGTATGGCTACACCTTC
TRBV19	TRBJ1-5	.	.	CASQTQHGVSNQPQHF	TGTGCCAGTCAAACCCAACACGGGGTTAGCAATCAGCCCCAGCATTTT